A selection of T cell receptor beta chains follows, all from one sample in a study of CD8+CD57+ T cells in acquired aplastic anemia. TCRdb independently ran MiXCR on the reads; one entry per CDR3 protein. The sample has roughly 190,000 distinct CDR3 sequences, 54% seen once. The sequencing input was sorted CD4+, CD8+, or CD8+CD57+ T cells (not recorded which) from PBMCs. These receptors originate from a human donor in good health, serving as a control. Each CDR3 is given with its conserved first and last residue. Fields, in order: J gene, V gene, CDR3 protein.

TRBJ2-3,TRBV24-1,CATSPWTSGVFSTDTQYF
TRBJ1-2,TRBV12-3/TRBV12-4,CASRPTGVRGYTF
TRBJ1-5,TRBV19,CASSPGYPRPQHF
TRBJ1-1,TRBV29-1,CSVRQGAKAFF
TRBJ2-5,TRBV14,CASSQDRFSYGEETQYF
TRBJ2-7,TRBV7-7,CASSLGTEQYF
TRBJ2-7,TRBV5-1,CASSVGQGGNYEQYF
TRBJ1-3,TRBV20-1,CSAGRTGQGNTIYF
TRBJ2-7,TRBV12-3/TRBV12-4,CASSFAGTGSEQYF
TRBJ1-2,TRBV20-1,CSASRQGYGYTF
TRBJ1-1,TRBV7-2,CASRTPGTSWGTEAFF
TRBJ2-6,TRBV19,CASSVAGQTFSGANVLTF
TRBJ2-7,TRBV7-9,CASSFTGLSYEQYF
TRBJ1-2,TRBV28,CASSLFSGGIYGYTF
TRBJ2-5,TRBV25-1,CASSFNYGAYQETQYF
TRBJ2-7,TRBV20-1,CSASGELDEQYF
TRBJ2-3,TRBV12-3/TRBV12-4,CASSFGSLTDTQYF
TRBJ2-3,TRBV5-5,CASSLEGLPSTDTQYF
TRBJ1-2,TRBV25-1,CATWQGVDGYTF
TRBJ2-7,TRBV2,CASSKTRGFDEQYF
TRBJ2-7,TRBV19,CASSGTSGYEQYF
TRBJ1-1,TRBV5-6,CASSSPWDSYGYTEAFF
TRBJ2-3,TRBV24-1,CATSDSSRQGWGTDTQYF
TRBJ2-3,TRBV7-3,CVSSYGRATTGTQYF
TRBJ2-7,TRBV5-1,CASTPAGGGTISYEQYF
TRBJ2-3,TRBV20-1,CSARGGTTATDTQYF
TRBJ2-1,TRBV2,CASRTGTGYNEQFF
TRBJ2-7,TRBV15,CATSRDRPNSYEQYF
TRBJ2-7,TRBV15,CATSPGQGPNEQYF
TRBJ2-7,TRBV7-2,CASSLAAGSANEQYF
TRBJ2-3,TRBV9,CASSVGRTTDTQYF
TRBJ2-7,TRBV10-1,CASSAGDYEQYF
TRBJ1-1,TRBV29-1,CSVEKNTEAFF
TRBJ2-7,TRBV9,CASSVAWDGGYEQYF
TRBJ1-5,TRBV5-5,CASSVGRLNQPQHF
TRBJ2-5,TRBV11-3,CASSSLHDRGGTQYF
TRBJ1-5,TRBV10-2,CASNAGTGGVQPQHF
TRBJ1-1,TRBV25-1,CASSGRTGGVTEAFF
TRBJ2-7,TRBV7-9,CASSSMTSEQYF
TRBJ1-6,TRBV7-6,CASSLTIRSGTTSSYNSPLHF